Presented here are 14 T cell receptor beta chains from one specimen sequenced in a study of shared clonotypes between healthy human individuals. Sequencing used immunoSEQ multiplex PCR; TCRdb keeps in-frame clones, though not all of them. In the table there are around 2.3 million clones, under 97% of which are singletons. Sequenced: naive CD4+ T cells sorted from blood. Subset in this sample: CD45RA+ positively selected. The source of these receptors is a man between 18 and 29 years old in good health.

The gene calls are TRBV10-2 and TRBJ2-3; no reliable D call. CDR3 length: 11 amino acids. V gave up 6 bases and J gave up 8 bases, with 9 bases separating them. The germline CDR1 and CDR2 sequences are WSHSY and SAAADI. For the CDR3, the DNA is TGCGCCAGCAGCTTACCGAGTACGCAGTATTTT. Its translation: CASSLPSTQYF.

V is TRBV6-6 and J is TRBJ2-1; 10 bases line up with TRBD2. The germline gives CDR1 MNHNY, CDR2 SVGAGI (reference sequence). With V trimmed by 7 bases and J by 0 bases, 6 bases remained unmatched. The CDR3 is 16 amino acids. CDR3 loop: CASKTSGQSSYNEQFF. The CDR3 DNA sequence: TGTGCCAGCAAGACTAGCGGGCAAAGCTCCTACAATGAGCAGTTCTTC.

The CDR3 here is CASSSSLGASDSEQFF. The CDR3 DNA reads as TGTGCCAGCAGCTCCAGTTTAGGAGCGAGCGATAGTGAGCAGTTCTTC. The gene calls are TRBV7-2 and TRBJ2-1, with unresolved D. Germline CDR1 reads SGHTA; CDR2 reads FQGNSA. V was cut by 4 bases and J by 9 bases, with 22 bases left in between. This CDR3 spans 16 amino acids.

This chain links TRBV13 with TRBJ2-1; the match to TRBD2 covers 8 bases. This CDR3 is 17 amino acids long. Trimming at V came to 0 bases and at J to 3 bases, leaving 7 bases not matched to a gene. Germline-derived CDR1 and CDR2 are PRHDT and FYEKMQ (reference sequence). As DNA, the CDR3 is TGTGCCAGCAGCTTAGGAAAGGCGGGAGGATACTACAATGAGCAGTTCTTC. Protein product: CASSLGKAGGYYNEQFF.

The chain is built from TRBV6-1 and TRBJ2-4; possibly TRBD2 for D (7 bases). There are 17 residues in the CDR3. Germline V gene data show CDR1 as MNHNS and CDR2 as SASEGT. V lost 4 bases to trimming and J lost 0 bases, with 16 bases between them. The CDR3 DNA follows: TGTGCCAGCAGTGGGGGGGGCGGCGTTCTAGCCAAAAACATTCAGTACTTC. This gives the protein CASSGGGGVLAKNIQYF.

The V call is TRBV15, the J call TRBJ1-3; D may be TRBD1 (5 bases). Trimming cost V 5 bases and J 8 bases, with 13 bases left between them. In germline, CDR1 is LNHNV, CDR2 YYDKDF (reference sequence). This CDR3 region has 13 residues. The CDR3 loop reads CATSVGRGYTIYF. CDR3 DNA: TGTGCCACCAGCGTCGGAAGGGGTTACACCATATATTTT.

The chain employs TRBV10-3 and TRBJ1-1; no clear D. The CDR3 contains 14 residues. Trimming removed 4 bases at V and 5 bases at J, with 14 bases between. Germline-derived CDR1 and CDR2 are ENHRY and SYGVKD. The CDR3 DNA follows: TGTGCCATCAGTGGTTCCGCCCTCTCTACTGAAGCTTTCTTT. This encodes CAISGSALSTEAFF.

This clone was found a few times. The chain carries TRBV7-9 and TRBJ1-2; TRBD1 is a possible D gene (6 bases). Germline values: CDR1 SEHNR, CDR2 FQNEAQ (reference sequence). The germline V and J ends were trimmed by 3 bases and 6 bases, with 20 bases remaining between them. The CDR3 extends over 16 amino acids. The CDR3 is CASSLGRELRGHGYTF. The DNA of the CDR3 is TGTGCCAGCAGCTTGGGCAGGGAGCTTCGGGGGCATGGCTACACCTTC.

CDR3 nucleotide sequence: TGTGCCAGCAGTACCACTCAGTACGGGGAGCTGTTTTTT. Translation gives CASSTTQYGELFF. The chain recombines TRBV6-1 with TRBJ2-2; D remains ambiguous. This CDR3 has 13 residues. Trimming took off 5 bases at V and 7 bases at J, with 11 bases between the two ends. Germline lookup yields CDR1 MNHNS and CDR2 SASEGT.

The genes are TRBV28 and TRBJ2-7; D might be TRBD2 (5 bases). Per the germline V gene, CDR1 is MDHEN and CDR2 is SYDVKM. This CDR3 comprises 15 residues. V dropped 5 bases and J dropped 1 base, with 15 bases sitting between them. This CDR3 reads CASSPWPGLSYEQYF. The CDR3 DNA is TGTGCCAGCAGTCCGTGGCCTGGACTGTCCTACGAGCAGTACTTC.

In the case of this clone: The identical CDR3 is also encoded by other nucleotide sequences in the sample. The chain links TRBV2 to TRBJ1-2; weak D call: TRBD1 (5 bases). Trimming removed 2 bases at V and 0 bases at J, with 7 bases between. Germline loops: CDR1 SNHLY, CDR2 FYNNEI. The CDR3 runs 14 residues. CDR3 sequence: CASSEQGTNYGYTF. The CDR3 nucleotides read TGTGCCAGCAGTGAACAGGGTACTAACTATGGCTACACCTTC. Combining the CDR3 with reference TRBV2 and TRBJ1-2 gives the whole variable domain EPEVTQTPSHQVTQMGQEVILRCVPISNHLYFYWYRQILGQKVEFLVSFYNNEISEKSEIFDDQFSVERPDGSNFTLKIRSTKLEDSAMYFCASSEQGTNYGYTFGSGTRLTVV.

The V call is TRBV4-3, the J call TRBJ2-1; 14 positions agree with TRBD2. Germline loops: CDR1 LGHNA, CDR2 YSLEER. The CDR3 spans 19 residues. The ends lost 0 bases at V and 4 bases at J; junction bases unmatched: 8. In DNA, the CDR3 is TGCGCCAGCAGCCAAGATGGGATAGGGACTAGCGGGGGATACAATGAGCAGTTCTTC. Encoded protein: CASSQDGIGTSGGYNEQFF.

The rearrangement joins TRBV7-8 to TRBJ2-6; D call uncertain. The CDR3 totals 19 residues. The V gene's germline CDR1 is SGHVS and CDR2 FQNEAQ. The V end was cut by 5 bases, the J end by 2 bases, with 22 bases between. This CDR3 is CASSLYGGSVLTGANVLTF. CDR3 sequence (DNA): TGTGCCAGCAGCCTCTACGGTGGGTCGGTTCTAACTGGGGCCAACGTCCTGACTTTC.

V usage is TRBV19 and J usage is TRBJ1-4; 7 bases are shared with TRBD1. Germline-derived CDR1 and CDR2 are LNHDA and SQIVND (reference sequence). With 6 bases clipped from V and 8 bases from J, the junction kept 6 bases outside the gene matches. The CDR3 runs to 13 residues. CDR3 DNA: TGTGCCAGTAGAAGGGGGCTACAAGAAAAACTGTTTTTT. This codes for CASRRGLQEKLFF. The full variable domain, its missing parts supplied by reference TRBV19 and TRBJ1-4, is DGGITQSPKYLFRKEGQNVTLSCEQNLNHDAMYWYRQDPGQGLRLIYYSQIVNDFQKGDIAEGYSVSREKKESFPLTVTSAQKNPTAFYLCASRRGLQEKLFFGSGTQLSVL.